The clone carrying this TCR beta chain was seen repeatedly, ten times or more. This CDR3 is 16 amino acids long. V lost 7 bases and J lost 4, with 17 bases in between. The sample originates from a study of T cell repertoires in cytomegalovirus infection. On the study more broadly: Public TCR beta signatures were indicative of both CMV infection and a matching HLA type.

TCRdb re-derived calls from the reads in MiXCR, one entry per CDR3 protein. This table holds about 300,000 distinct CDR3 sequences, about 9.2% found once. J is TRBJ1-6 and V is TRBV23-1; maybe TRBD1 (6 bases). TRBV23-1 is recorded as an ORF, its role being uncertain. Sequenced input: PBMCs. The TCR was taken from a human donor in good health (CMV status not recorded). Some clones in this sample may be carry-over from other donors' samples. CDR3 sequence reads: CASTLGGGGYNSPLHF. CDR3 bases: TGCGCCAGCACTCTAGGAGGGGGTGGGTATAATTCACCCCTCCACTTT.